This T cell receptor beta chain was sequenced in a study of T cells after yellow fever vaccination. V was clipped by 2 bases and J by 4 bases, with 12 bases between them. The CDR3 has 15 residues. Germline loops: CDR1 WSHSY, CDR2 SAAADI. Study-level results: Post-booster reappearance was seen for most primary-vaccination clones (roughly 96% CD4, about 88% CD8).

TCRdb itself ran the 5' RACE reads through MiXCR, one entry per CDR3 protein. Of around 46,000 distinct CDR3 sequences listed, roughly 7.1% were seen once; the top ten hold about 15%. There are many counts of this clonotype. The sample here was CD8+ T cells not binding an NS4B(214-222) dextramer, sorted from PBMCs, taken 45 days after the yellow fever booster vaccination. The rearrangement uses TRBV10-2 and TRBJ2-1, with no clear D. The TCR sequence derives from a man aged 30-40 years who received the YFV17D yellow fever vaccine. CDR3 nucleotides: TGCGCCAGCAGTGAGCGCAACCCCCCATACAATGAGCAGTTCTTC. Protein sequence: CASSERNPPYNEQFF.